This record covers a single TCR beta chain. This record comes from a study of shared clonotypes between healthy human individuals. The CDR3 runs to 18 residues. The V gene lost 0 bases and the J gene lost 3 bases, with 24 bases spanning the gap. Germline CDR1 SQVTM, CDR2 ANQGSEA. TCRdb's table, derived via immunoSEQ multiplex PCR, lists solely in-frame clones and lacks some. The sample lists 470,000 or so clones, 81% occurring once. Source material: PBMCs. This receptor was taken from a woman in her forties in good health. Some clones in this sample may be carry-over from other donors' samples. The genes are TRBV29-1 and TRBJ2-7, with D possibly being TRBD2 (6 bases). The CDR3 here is CSVEEGAGGSGRYYEQYF. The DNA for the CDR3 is TGCAGCGTTGAAGAAGGGGCCGGGGGTAGCGGCCGATACTACGAGCAGTACTTC.